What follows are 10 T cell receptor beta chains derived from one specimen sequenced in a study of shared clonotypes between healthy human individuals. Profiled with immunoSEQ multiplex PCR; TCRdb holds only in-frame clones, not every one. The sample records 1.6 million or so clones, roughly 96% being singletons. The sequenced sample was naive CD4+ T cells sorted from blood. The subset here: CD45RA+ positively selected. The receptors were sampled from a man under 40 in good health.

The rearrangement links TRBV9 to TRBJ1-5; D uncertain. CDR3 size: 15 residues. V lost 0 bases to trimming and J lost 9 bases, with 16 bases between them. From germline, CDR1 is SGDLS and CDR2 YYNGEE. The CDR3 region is CASSVEGSQDAPQHF. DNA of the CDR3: TGTGCCAGCAGCGTAGAAGGGTCCCAGGATGCGCCCCAGCATTTT.

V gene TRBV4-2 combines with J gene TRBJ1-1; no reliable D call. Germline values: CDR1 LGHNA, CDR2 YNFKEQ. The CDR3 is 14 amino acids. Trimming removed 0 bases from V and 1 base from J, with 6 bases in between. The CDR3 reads CASSQDSRNTEAFF. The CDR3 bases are TGTGCCAGCAGCCAAGACAGTCGGAACACTGAAGCTTTCTTT.

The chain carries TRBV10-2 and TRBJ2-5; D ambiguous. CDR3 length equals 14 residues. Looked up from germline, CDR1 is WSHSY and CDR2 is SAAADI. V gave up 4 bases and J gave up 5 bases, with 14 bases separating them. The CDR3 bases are TGCGCCAGCAGTGTAACATCCCCTTCTGAGACCCAGTACTTC. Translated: CASSVTSPSETQYF.

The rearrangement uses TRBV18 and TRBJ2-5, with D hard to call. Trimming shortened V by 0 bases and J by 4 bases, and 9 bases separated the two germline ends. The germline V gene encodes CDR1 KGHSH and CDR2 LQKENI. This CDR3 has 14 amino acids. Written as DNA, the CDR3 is TGTGCCAGCTCACCACCGGTAGGGCGAGAGACCCAGTACTTC. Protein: CASSPPVGRETQYF.

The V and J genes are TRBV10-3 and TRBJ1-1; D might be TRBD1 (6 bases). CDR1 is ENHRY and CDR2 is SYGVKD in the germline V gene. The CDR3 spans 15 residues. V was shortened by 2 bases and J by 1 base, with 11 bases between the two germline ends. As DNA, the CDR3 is TGTGCCATCAGTGAGAGTGAAGGGGGGAACACTGAAGCTTTCTTT. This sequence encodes CAISESEGGNTEAFF.

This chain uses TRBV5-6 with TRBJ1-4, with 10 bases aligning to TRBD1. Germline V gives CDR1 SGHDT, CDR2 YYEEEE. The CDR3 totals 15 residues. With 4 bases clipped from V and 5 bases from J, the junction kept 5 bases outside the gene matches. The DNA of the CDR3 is TGTGCCAGCAGCCGGAGGGACAGGGGAAATGAAAAACTGTTTTTT. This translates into CASSRRDRGNEKLFF. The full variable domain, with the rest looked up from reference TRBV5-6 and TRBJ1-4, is DAGVTQSPTHLIKTRGQQVTLRCSPKSGHDTVSWYQQALGQGPQFIFQYYEEEERQRGNFPDRFSGHQFPNYSSELNVNALLLGDSALYLCASSRRDRGNEKLFFGSGTQLSVL.

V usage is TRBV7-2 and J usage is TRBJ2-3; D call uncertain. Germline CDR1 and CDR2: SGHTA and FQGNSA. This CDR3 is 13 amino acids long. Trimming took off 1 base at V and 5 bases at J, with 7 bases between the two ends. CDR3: CASSLGPKDTQYF. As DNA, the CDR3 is TGTGCCAGCAGCTTAGGACCAAAAGATACGCAGTATTTT.

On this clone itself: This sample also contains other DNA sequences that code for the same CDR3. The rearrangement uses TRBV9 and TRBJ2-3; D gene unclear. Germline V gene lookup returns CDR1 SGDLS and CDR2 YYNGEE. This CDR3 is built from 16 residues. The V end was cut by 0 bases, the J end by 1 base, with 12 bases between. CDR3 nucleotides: TGTGCCAGCAGCGTAGGGGCTGGGTTGGGCACAGATACGCAGTATTTT. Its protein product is CASSVGAGLGTDTQYF. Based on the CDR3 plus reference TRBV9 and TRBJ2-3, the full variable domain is DSGVTQTPKHLITATGQRVTLRCSPRSGDLSVYWYQQSLDQGLQFLIQYYNGEERAKGNILERFSAQQFPDLHSELNLSSLELGDSALYFCASSVGAGLGTDTQYFGPGTRLTVL.

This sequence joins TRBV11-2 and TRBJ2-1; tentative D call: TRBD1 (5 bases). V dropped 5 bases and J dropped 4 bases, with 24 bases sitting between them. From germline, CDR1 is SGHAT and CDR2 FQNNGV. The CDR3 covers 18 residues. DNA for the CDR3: TGTGCCAGCAGCCATCGTGGGCGCAGGGTCATTTCGTACAATGAGCAGTTCTTC. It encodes CASSHRGRRVISYNEQFF.

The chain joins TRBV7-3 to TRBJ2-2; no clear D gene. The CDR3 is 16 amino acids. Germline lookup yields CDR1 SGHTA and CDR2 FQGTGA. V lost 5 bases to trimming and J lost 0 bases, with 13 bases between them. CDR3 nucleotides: TGTGCCAGCAGCCGTGTAATAGCCGCGAACACCGGGGAGCTGTTTTTT. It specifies CASSRVIAANTGELFF.